A single T cell receptor beta chain is shown here with its context. The data originate from a study of blood T cell repertoires in COVID-19. Study information: Acute and convalescent COVID-19 samples came from the United States, Italy and Spain. PBMCs, B-cell-depleted T cells, or T cells were the source of the cDNA or gDNA that made up the material.

Original analysis: How many nucleated cells were present was estimated from reference gene primer amplification. Repertoires were generated with immunoSEQ multiplex PCR, while TCRdb's copy carries only in-frame clones and drops some. That table furnishes V, J and clone size, whereas the DNA furnished D and trimming. This table has some 300,000 clones, about 87% appearing once. Per germline, CDR1 LGHNA and CDR2 YNFKEQ. The CDR3 has 16 residues. Trimming stripped 0 bases from V and 2 bases from J, with 14 bases between. The sample was peripheral blood. The TCR was taken from a man in his sixties or seventies with acute or convalescent COVID-19. The rearrangement uses TRBV4-2 and TRBJ2-7, with D hard to call. As DNA, the CDR3 is TGTGCCAGCAGCCAAGAAACAACTGGGCTAACCTACGAGCAGTACTTC. This codes for CASSQETTGLTYEQYF.